The 28 T cell receptor beta chains presented below share a single source sample, sequenced in a study of cytomegalovirus exposure and HLA in healthy donors. A multiplex PCR was run with 60 Vbeta primers and 13 Jbeta primers. Measured with immunoSEQ multiplex PCR; TCRdb has only the in-frame clones, and not every one. The sample includes 150,000 to 200,000 clones, approximately 80% of them seen just once. Sequencing was performed on PBMCs. These receptors were obtained from a man aged 18 to 29 in good health and CMV-seronegative.

This chain joins TRBV27 and TRBJ2-1, with a tentative D call TRBD1 (6 bases). Trimming removed 2 bases from V and 6 bases from J, with 11 bases in between. The V gene's germline CDR1 is MNHEY and CDR2 SMNVEV (reference sequence). This CDR3 is built from 14 residues. Here the CDR3 reads CASSLQGYANEQFF. The DNA of the CDR3 is TGTGCCAGCAGTTTACAGGGGTATGCCAATGAGCAGTTCTTC.

The chain carries TRBV21-1 and TRBJ2-7; the table's D call TRBD1 went unverified against the DNA. TRBV21-1 is annotated as a pseudogene. The CDR3 covers 18 residues. CDR3 in amino acids: CASSKTPTAHIPNYEQYF. CDR3 DNA sequence: TGTGCCAGCAGCAAAACTCCGACAGCCCACATTCCTAACTACGAGCAGTACTTC.

The chain is built from TRBV19 and TRBJ2-1, with a tentative D call TRBD2 (6 bases). This CDR3 region has 15 residues. The ends were cut back, 6 bases at V and 4 bases at J, with 16 bases in the middle. Germline V CDR1 and CDR2: LNHDA, SQIVND (reference sequence). This CDR3 reads CASSLSGTWYNEQFF. In DNA, the CDR3 is TGTGCCAGTAGCCTTTCCGGGACTTGGTACAATGAGCAGTTCTTC.

The chain couples TRBV14 to TRBJ1-4; unclear D gene. The CDR3 covers 16 residues. Germline V CDR1 and CDR2: SGHDN, FVKESK. Between the trimmed V and J ends, which lost 5 bases and 4 bases, there was a span of 17 bases. For the CDR3, the DNA is TGTGCCAGCAGCTTGAACTCCTACTCGTATAATGAAAAACTGTTTTTT. It is translated as CASSLNSYSYNEKLFF.

The V call is TRBV27, the J call TRBJ2-1; possibly TRBD1 for D (5 bases). This CDR3 region has 12 residues. Germline CDR1 and CDR2: MNHEY and SMNVEV (reference sequence). Trimming removed 6 bases at V and 15 bases at J, with 18 bases between. This chain's CDR3 is CASRPNDSPWFF. CDR3 sequence (DNA): TGTGCCAGCAGGCCCAATGACAGCCCCTGGTTCTTC.

As DNA, the CDR3 is TGTGCCTGGAGGCCCTTCGGCGGATCCTACGAGCAGTACTTC. This encodes CAWRPFGGSYEQYF. This sequence joins TRBV30 and TRBJ2-7; D not certain. V lost 3 bases and J 1 base, leaving 13 bases between the germline ends. Germline V lookup: CDR1 GTSNPN, CDR2 SVGIG (reference sequence). The CDR3 has 14 residues.

The rearrangement uses TRBV11-2 and TRBJ1-6; D unclear. With 2 bases removed from V and 6 bases from J, the gap between germline ends came to 8 bases. The germline V gene has CDR1 SGHAT and CDR2 FQNNGV. This CDR3 has 14 residues. For the CDR3, the DNA is TGTGCCAGCAGCTTAAAGCTACTTAATTCACCCCTCCACTTT. It codes for CASSLKLLNSPLHF.

This sequence joins TRBV10-3 and TRBJ2-5; 14 bases are shared with TRBD2. The CDR3 is made up of 17 amino acids. V dropped 0 bases and J dropped 5; count of bases not matched to a gene: 5. Germline loops: CDR1 ENHRY, CDR2 SYGVKD. The CDR3 sequence is CAISESTSGGARETQYF. In nucleotides, the CDR3 is TGTGCCATCAGTGAGTCGACTAGCGGGGGGGCGAGGGAGACCCAGTACTTC.

The J gene is TRBJ2-5, the V gene TRBV7-2, with 10 bases lining up with TRBD1. The CDR3 contains 15 residues. V gave up 5 bases and J gave up 4 bases; unmatched junction bases: 7. CDR1 and CDR2 from the germline V gene are SGHTA and FQGNSA. CDR3 protein: CASSPDRGRRETQYF. DNA of the CDR3: TGTGCCAGCAGCCCAGACAGGGGGCGGCGAGAGACCCAGTACTTC.

The chain is built from TRBV6-6 and TRBJ1-5; D may be TRBD1 (5 bases). The length of the CDR3 is 15 residues. Germline values: CDR1 MNHNY, CDR2 SVGAGI (reference sequence). V dropped 5 bases and J dropped 0 bases, with 11 bases sitting between them. The CDR3 region has the DNA TGTGCCAGCAGTCAGGGAATACTTAGCAATCAGCCCCAGCATTTT. It yields the protein CASSQGILSNQPQHF.

The rearrangement joins TRBV7-9 to TRBJ1-2; TRBD1 agrees at 7 bases. V was pared by 1 base and J by 4 bases, with 6 bases of the junction left unmatched. This CDR3 region has 15 residues. Germline loops: CDR1 SEHNR, CDR2 FQNEAQ (reference sequence). CDR3 coding DNA: TGTGCCAGCAGCTTAGGGCAGGGGGTAGCCTATGGCTACACCTTC. Amino acids: CASSLGQGVAYGYTF.

The rearrangement joins TRBV6-5 to TRBJ2-5; 8 bases line up with TRBD1. V gave up 4 bases and J gave up 5 bases; unmatched junction bases: 9. Germline V gives CDR1 MNHEY, CDR2 SVGAGI. This CDR3 is 15 amino acids long. CDR3 protein: CASSSLTGVAETQYF. CDR3 sequence (DNA): TGTGCCAGCAGTTCCCTGACAGGGGTTGCGGAGACCCAGTACTTC.

This chain connects TRBV12-5 to TRBJ2-5, with TRBD1 identical over 7 bases. With 5 bases clipped from V and 7 bases from J, the junction kept 16 bases outside the gene matches. The CDR3 has 16 amino acids. CDR1 and CDR2 (germline): LGHNT, FRNRAP. The CDR3 DNA reads TGTGCTAGTGGTCTCGTAATAACGGGACAGCCAGGGACCCAGTACTTC. Its translation is CASGLVITGQPGTQYF. Looking up the rest from reference TRBV12-5 and TRBJ2-5 gives the full variable domain: DARVTQTPRHKVTEMGQEVTMRCQPILGHNTVFWYRQTMMQGLELLAYFRNRAPLDDSGMPKDRFSAEMPDATLATLKIQPSEPRDSAVYFCASGLVITGQPGTQYFGPGTRLLVL.

The chain uses TRBV5-8 and TRBJ1-1, with 9 bases fitting TRBD1. Looked up from germline, CDR1 is SGHTS and CDR2 is YDEGEE. The CDR3 runs 16 residues. With V trimmed by 2 bases and J by 8 bases, 13 bases remained unmatched. CDR3 nucleotide sequence: TGTGCCAGCAGCTTCACAGGGGGCCCTATGGAGAGGGAAGCTTTCTTT. Translation: CASSFTGGPMEREAFF.

V is TRBV19 and J is TRBJ2-5; TRBD1 agrees at 7 bases. The J call may be mistaken, given a closer DNA end match to TRBJ2-7. The CDR3 contains 14 residues. Germline values: CDR1 LNHDA, CDR2 SQIVND (reference sequence). The CDR3 sequence is CASSARQGLVEQYF. In DNA, the CDR3 is TGTGCCAGTAGTGCCAGACAGGGATTGGTCGAGCAGTACTTC.

The V and J genes are TRBV7-2 and TRBJ1-2; tentative D call: TRBD1 (5 bases). From germline, CDR1 is SGHTA and CDR2 FQGNSA. Between the trimmed V and J ends, which lost 0 bases and 5 bases, there was a span of 10 bases. The CDR3 is 14 residues long. The CDR3 spells CASSLAREVYGYTF. The CDR3 DNA follows: TGTGCCAGCAGCTTAGCCAGGGAGGTGTATGGCTACACCTTC.

The CDR3 is CASSLGSRGSYEKLFF. CDR3 nucleotides: TGTGCCAGCAGCTTAGGTTCTAGGGGTTCGTATGAAAAACTGTTTTTT. The rearrangement uses TRBV7-9 and TRBJ1-4; possibly TRBD1 for D (5 bases). V was trimmed by 1 base and J by 6 bases, leaving 15 bases between them. The CDR3 totals 16 residues. Germline CDR1 SEHNR, CDR2 FQNEAQ (reference sequence).

This rearrangement joins TRBV19 to TRBJ1-5, with a possible D match to TRBD1 (5 bases). Trimming pared 2 bases from V and 6 bases from J, leaving 11 bases between. Per the germline V gene, CDR1 is LNHDA and CDR2 is SQIVND (reference sequence). The CDR3 sequence is 14 residues long. CDR3 in amino acids: CASSIIQGLQPQHF. CDR3 in DNA: TGTGCCAGTAGTATAATCCAGGGTCTTCAGCCCCAGCATTTT.

This clone occurred a few times. This chain uses TRBV2 with TRBJ2-5; D is unclear. Germline CDR1 and CDR2: SNHLY and FYNNEI. Trimming removed 8 bases at V and 4 bases at J, with 20 bases between. The CDR3 loop spans 15 amino acids. The CDR3 sequence: CASVPPTTLRETQYF. For the CDR3, the DNA is TGTGCCAGCGTCCCACCGACAACACTGAGAGAGACCCAGTACTTC.

This clone was seen a few times. The J gene is TRBJ2-1, the V gene TRBV4-3; 8 nucleotides match TRBD2. V was pared by 4 bases and J by 6 bases, with 11 bases of the junction left unmatched. CDR3 length: 16 amino acids. Germline CDR1 and CDR2: LGHNA and YSLEER. The chain's CDR3 is CASSRYLAGDINEQFF. The CDR3 DNA sequence: TGCGCCAGCAGCCGGTATCTAGCGGGTGACATCAATGAGCAGTTCTTC.

The V and J genes are TRBV4-3 and TRBJ2-1; 11 bases align to TRBD2. Germline V lookup: CDR1 LGHNA, CDR2 YSLEER. The CDR3 length is 16 residues. The V and J ends lost 0 bases and 8 bases, in that order; junction bases with no gene match: 6. In DNA form, the CDR3 reads TGCGCCAGCAGCCAAGATAGCGGGAGGGAGTTCGATGAGCAGTTCTTC. It codes for CASSQDSGREFDEQFF.

This chain links TRBV19 with TRBJ2-7; 10 bases line up with TRBD2. The trim removed 4 bases at V and 0 bases at J, leaving 0 bases unmatched. This CDR3 comprises 14 residues. Germline CDR1 LNHDA, CDR2 SQIVND (reference sequence). The DNA of the CDR3 is TGTGCCAGTAGTACTAGCGGGGGCTCCTACGAGCAGTACTTC. Translated, it gives CASSTSGGSYEQYF.

The chain joins TRBV12-5 to TRBJ2-7, with 7 positions matching TRBD1. The CDR3 is 13 residues long. Germline loops: CDR1 LGHNT, CDR2 FRNRAP. V gave up 7 bases and J gave up 3 bases; unmatched junction bases: 6. The CDR3 loop reads CASERDRSYEQYF. In DNA form, the CDR3 reads TGTGCTAGTGAAAGGGACAGAAGCTACGAGCAGTACTTC. Full variable domain (remainder filled in from reference TRBV12-5 and TRBJ2-7): DARVTQTPRHKVTEMGQEVTMRCQPILGHNTVFWYRQTMMQGLELLAYFRNRAPLDDSGMPKDRFSAEMPDATLATLKIQPSEPRDSAVYFCASERDRSYEQYFGPGTRLTVT.

The chain is built from TRBV10-1 and TRBJ1-1; D is possibly TRBD1 (5 bases). Looked up from germline, CDR1 is WNHNN and CDR2 is SYGVQD (reference sequence). Trimming shortened V by 4 bases and J by 11 bases, and 14 bases separated the two germline ends. There are 12 residues in the CDR3. The DNA of the CDR3 is TGCGCCAGCAGTGTGCGGGGGGAGGTGGCTTTCTTT. Translation gives CASSVRGEVAFF.

The chain joins TRBV5-1 to TRBJ2-1; 14 bases are shared with TRBD2. The CDR3 is 15 residues long. Trimming at V came to 4 bases and at J to 8 bases, leaving 5 bases not matched to a gene. Per germline, CDR1 SGHRS and CDR2 YFSETQ. The CDR3 is CASSTTSGGAHEQFF. Written as DNA, the CDR3 is TGCGCCAGCAGCACGACTAGCGGGGGGGCTCATGAGCAGTTCTTC.

The chain couples TRBV6-1 to TRBJ1-4; TRBD1 might be the D (5 bases). Trimming left V 11 bases short and J 7 bases short, with 8 bases between. The germline CDR1 and CDR2 sequences are MNHNS and SASEGT. This CDR3 has 10 amino acids. The CDR3, as DNA: TGTGCCTCCCAGGGTGAAAAACTGTTTTTT. This encodes CASQGEKLFF.

The V gene is TRBV5-1, the J gene TRBJ2-7; D is perhaps TRBD2 (5 bases). The V gene's germline CDR1 is SGHRS and CDR2 YFSETQ. The CDR3 runs to 14 residues. The germline V and J ends were trimmed by 1 base and 2 bases, with 10 bases remaining between them. The CDR3 nucleotides are TGCGCCAGCAGCTTGCTCTGGGGAGCCTACGAGCAGTACTTC. Translated: CASSLLWGAYEQYF.

This chain joins TRBV10-2 and TRBJ1-1, with a weak D call TRBD1 (6 bases). V was trimmed by 1 base and J by 1 base, leaving 7 bases between them. Germline assignment: CDR1 WSHSY and CDR2 SAAADI. This CDR3 spans 14 amino acids. Written as DNA, the CDR3 is TGCGCCAGCAGTGAGTGGACAGAGAACACTGAAGCTTTCTTT. It codes for CASSEWTENTEAFF.